This TCR beta chain was captured by sequencing in a study of blood T cells in healthy people across ages. Notes on this clonotype: Its antigen is unidentified.

It was with a sample-barcoded 5' primer and a J-beta primer mix that a second PCR of roughly 7 to 12 cycles was run. One entry per CDR3 protein results from TCRdb running MiXCR on the 5' RACE reads. The profile shows roughly 830,000 distinct CDR3 sequences, about 59% of them singletons. Trimming took 0 bases from V and 5 from J, leaving 14 bases between them. Germline V CDR1 and CDR2: LGHNA, YNFKEQ. This CDR3 is 16 amino acids long. Findings of the study overall: Age advanced and TCR beta diversity per million T cells fell, roughly linearly. A strong correlation was seen between TCR beta diversity and naive T cell percentage.

The material sequenced was blood. The sequence was obtained from a man aged 25 to 40 in good health. The gene calls are TRBV4-2 and TRBJ1-5, with D maybe TRBD1 (6 bases). CDR3 loop: CASSQEQGQPYQPQHF. CDR3 nucleotide sequence: TGTGCCAGCAGCCAAGAACAAGGACAGCCCTATCAGCCCCAGCATTTT.